The clone carrying this T cell receptor (beta chain) was found many times. Its antigen is unknown. The CDR3 is 14 residues long. V lost 0 bases and J lost 8, with 13 bases in between. Per germline, CDR1 SGHTA and CDR2 FQGNSA. The record originates from a study of T cell repertoires in cytomegalovirus infection. Study background: CMV infection plus the matching HLA type was flagged by public TCR beta signatures. Study-level results: There were HLA-C-restricted CMV-specific TCR beta clonotypes dominating the ex vivo response.

TCRdb called the reads again in MiXCR, with one record for every CDR3 protein. The sample records 150,000 to 200,000 distinct CDR3 sequences, more than 9% being singletons. This TCR was sampled from a human donor in good health (CMV status not recorded). Some clones in this sample may be carry-over from other donors' samples. The sample taken for sequencing was PBMCs. The chain carries TRBV7-2 and TRBJ1-2; D uncertain. This CDR3 reads CASSLAVGGGGYTF. The CDR3 DNA sequence: TGTGCCAGCAGCTTAGCCGTGGGCGGAGGCGGCTACACCTTC. Supplemented by reference TRBV7-2 and TRBJ1-2, the full variable domain reads GAGVSQSPSNKVTEKGKDVELRCDPISGHTALYWYRQSLGQGLEFLIYFQGNSAPDKSGLPSDRFSAERTGGSVSTLTIQRTQQEDSAVYLCASSLAVGGGGYTFGSGTRLTVV.